The rows below give T cell receptor beta chains drawn from one sample of a study of blood T cell repertoires in COVID-19. The table came from immunoSEQ multiplex PCR; TCRdb's copy has only in-frame clones and leaves some out. The table lists over 250,000 clones, about 89% of them singletons. Sequencing was done on a sample of PBMCs or T cells enriched from blood (not recorded which). These receptor sequences come from a man aged 40-55 years who had recovered from COVID-19. The CDR3 runs from the conserved cysteine through the conserved F or W. D genes are given only for firm matches. The listing skips clone size in some rows; elsewhere it reads once, few, many or a size class.

J: TRBJ2-5; size: once; D: TRBD2; V: TRBV19; DNA: TGTGCCAGTAGTATCGGGCTAGCGGGGGGGGAGACCCAGTACTTC; CDR3: CASSIGLAGGETQYF
J: TRBJ1-5; size: once; D: TRBD1; V: TRBV9; DNA: TGTGCCAGCAGCGCGGGGACAGGGGTTCAGCCCCAGCATTTT; CDR3: CASSAGTGVQPQHF
J: TRBJ1-1; size: few; D: TRBD1; V: TRBV6-6; DNA: TGTGCCAGCAGTCCACAGGGGGCTTTTAGTATGAACACTGAAGCTTTCTTT; CDR3: CASSPQGAFSMNTEAFF
J: TRBJ1-2; size: .; D: TRBD1; V: TRBV2; DNA: TGTGCCAGCAGCCCCGGACAGGGCACGTACTATGGCTACACCTTC; CDR3: CASSPGQGTYYGYTF
J: TRBJ2-1; size: .; D: TRBD2; V: TRBV7-7; DNA: TGTGCCAGCAGCTTACGGGAGGACTCCTACAATGAGCAGTTCTTC; CDR3: CASSLREDSYNEQFF
J: TRBJ2-7; size: .; D: .; V: TRBV29-1; DNA: TGCAGCGTTACCCCTTTATTGGGGGGGCTTGGACAGCAGTACTTC; CDR3: CSVTPLLGGLGQQYF
J: TRBJ2-2; size: .; D: TRBD2; V: TRBV7-8; DNA: TGTGCCAGCAGCCTCCGTACTAGCGGGAAGTACGGGACCGGGGAGCTGTTTTTT; CDR3: CASSLRTSGKYGTGELFF
J: TRBJ2-1; size: .; D: TRBD2; V: TRBV6-6; DNA: TGTGCCAGCAGTCCCGCCCGACTGGCGGGAGGGGTCAATGAGCAGTTCTTC; CDR3: CASSPARLAGGVNEQFF
J: TRBJ2-1; size: .; D: TRBD2; V: TRBV11-2; DNA: TGTGCCAGCAGCTTATGGGGTAGCGGGAGTTTCTCCTACAATGAGCAGTTCTTC; CDR3: CASSLWGSGSFSYNEQFF
J: TRBJ1-5; size: .; D: TRBD1; V: TRBV7-9; DNA: TGTGCCAGCAGCTTCGGGACAGGGGATTTCGTCAATCAGCCCCAGCATTTT; CDR3: CASSFGTGDFVNQPQHF
J: TRBJ2-3; size: .; D: .; V: TRBV24-1; DNA: TGTGCCACCAGTGATTACCCAAGGGGGTCAGATACGCAGTATTTT; CDR3: CATSDYPRGSDTQYF
J: TRBJ2-7; size: .; D: TRBD1; V: TRBV7-2; DNA: TGTGCCAGCAGCCCACAGACAGGGGTCGCGGACGAGCAGTACTTC; CDR3: CASSPQTGVADEQYF
J: TRBJ1-4; size: .; D: .; V: TRBV20-1; DNA: TGCACTCCACAGATCGATGGAAAACTGTTTTTT; CDR3: CTPQIDGKLFF
J: TRBJ2-3; size: .; D: TRBD2; V: TRBV7-2; DNA: TGTGCCAGCAGACTAGCGGGTGGCACAGATACGCAGTATTTT; CDR3: CASRLAGGTDTQYF
J: TRBJ2-5; size: .; D: TRBD2; V: TRBV28; DNA: TGTGCCAGCAGCATAGCTAGCGGGAGGGCGGTGGAGACCCAGTACTTC; CDR3: CASSIASGRAVETQYF
J: TRBJ1-1; size: .; D: .; V: TRBV14; DNA: TGTGCCAGCAGCCGTGCGGCGGAAGCTTTCTTT; CDR3: CASSRAAEAFF
J: TRBJ1-2; size: .; D: .; V: TRBV20-1; DNA: TGCAGTGCTAGTCCGTCCAACAGGCAAGCTAACTATGGCTACACCTTC; CDR3: CSASPSNRQANYGYTF
J: TRBJ1-2; size: .; D: .; V: TRBV7-9; DNA: TGTGCCAGCAGCTTAGGTTCTCTTACATCTTATGGCTACACCTTC; CDR3: CASSLGSLTSYGYTF
J: TRBJ2-1; size: .; D: .; V: TRBV11-2; DNA: TGTGCCAGCACTAGACTAGAAAGCTCCTACAATGAGCAGTTCTTC; CDR3: CASTRLESSYNEQFF
J: TRBJ1-5; size: .; D: .; V: TRBV2; DNA: TGTGCCAGCAGGAAGACAGTCAATCAGCCCCAGCATTTT; CDR3: CASRKTVNQPQHF
J: TRBJ2-7; size: .; D: TRBD1; V: TRBV19; DNA: TGTGCCAGTAGTATTGACAGGGGTTCCTACGAGCAGTACTTC; CDR3: CASSIDRGSYEQYF
J: TRBJ2-7; size: .; D: .; V: TRBV29-1; DNA: TGCAGCGTTGCGCGGCAGCTTGGATACGAGCAGTACTTC; CDR3: CSVARQLGYEQYF
J: TRBJ2-3; size: .; D: TRBD2; V: TRBV6-4; DNA: TGTGCCAGCAGTGACGCGGGGGGGCCAGATACGCAGTATTTT; CDR3: CASSDAGGPDTQYF
J: TRBJ2-1; size: .; D: TRBD2; V: TRBV11-2; DNA: TGTGCCAGCAGCTTATTCCCCGCCCTAGCGGGAACGAATGAGCAGTTCTTC; CDR3: CASSLFPALAGTNEQFF
J: TRBJ1-2; size: .; D: .; V: TRBV7-9; DNA: TGTGCCAGCAGCTTACGACAGGAGACCGACTATGGCTACACCTTC; CDR3: CASSLRQETDYGYTF
J: TRBJ2-7; size: .; D: .; V: TRBV18; DNA: TGTGCCAGCTCACCACCGGGTACGGAGAGCTCCTACGAGCAGTACTTC; CDR3: CASSPPGTESSYEQYF
J: TRBJ1-5; size: .; D: .; V: TRBV7-2; DNA: TGTGCCAGCAGCTTAGGGGTAGCGGGCAATCAGCCCCAGCATTTT; CDR3: CASSLGVAGNQPQHF
J: TRBJ1-4; size: .; D: TRBD1; V: TRBV2; DNA: TGTGCCAGCAGGACAAGCGACAGGGGCGGTGAAAAACTGTTTTTT; CDR3: CASRTSDRGGEKLFF
J: TRBJ2-7; size: .; D: .; V: TRBV6-2/TRBV6-3; DNA: TGTGCCAGCAGTTACCCAGATTACGAGCAGTACTTC; CDR3: CASSYPDYEQYF
J: TRBJ2-3; size: .; D: TRBD1; V: TRBV5-5; DNA: TGTGCCAGCAGCTTGCAGGGGGCGTTAATAGATACGCAGTATTTT; CDR3: CASSLQGALIDTQYF
J: TRBJ2-1; size: .; D: TRBD2; V: TRBV11-1; DNA: TGTGCCACCCGGGGGGATTCAGGGAAACATGAGCAGTTCTTC; CDR3: CATRGDSGKHEQFF
J: TRBJ2-1; size: .; D: TRBD2; V: TRBV4-1; DNA: TGCGCCAGCAGCCAAGATCGGTGGGGAGGGCCTCGCAATGAGCAGTTCTTC; CDR3: CASSQDRWGGPRNEQFF
J: TRBJ1-6; size: .; D: TRBD1; V: TRBV30; DNA: TGTGCCTGGGGTGCTGACTACGGGACAGGAGGTTCACCCCTCCACTTT; CDR3: CAWGADYGTGGSPLHF
J: TRBJ2-2; size: once; D: TRBD1; V: TRBV7-6; DNA: TGTGCCAGCAGACGGACGACAGGGGGCACCGGGGAGCTGTTTTTT; CDR3: CASRRTTGGTGELFF
J: TRBJ1-4; size: .; D: .; V: TRBV5-4; DNA: TGTGCCAGCAGTATACCGGGGGGCGCTAATGAAAAACTGTTTTTT; CDR3: CASSIPGGANEKLFF
J: TRBJ1-2; size: .; D: TRBD1; V: TRBV4-1; DNA: TGCGCCAGCAGCCAAGATGGGACAGGCTGGCAGGGGAACTATGGCTACACCTTC; CDR3: CASSQDGTGWQGNYGYTF
J: TRBJ1-6; size: .; D: .; V: TRBV11-3; DNA: TGTGCCAGCAGCTCAGATTCACCCCTCCACTTT; CDR3: CASSSDSPLHF
J: TRBJ2-2; size: .; D: TRBD2; V: TRBV7-7; DNA: TGTGCCAGCAGCCGCGGACTAGCGGGAAACACCGGGGAGCTGTTTTTT; CDR3: CASSRGLAGNTGELFF
J: TRBJ1-5; size: .; D: .; V: TRBV28; DNA: TGTGCCAGCAGCCCCAGTTTGTTTGGTGGCAATCAGCCCCAGCATTTT; CDR3: CASSPSLFGGNQPQHF
J: TRBJ1-5; size: .; D: .; V: TRBV10-3; DNA: TGTGCCATCAGTGTCAGCTTCGGGGGGATAAGGAGCAATCAGCCCCAGCATTTT; CDR3: CAISVSFGGIRSNQPQHF
J: TRBJ2-5; size: .; D: TRBD2; V: TRBV28; DNA: TGTGCCAGCAGTTTGGATAGCGGGAGTAAAGAGACCCAGTACTTC; CDR3: CASSLDSGSKETQYF
J: TRBJ2-2; size: .; D: TRBD2; V: TRBV15; DNA: TGTGCCACCAGCATCGGACTAGCGGGAGTCACCGGGGAGCTGTTTTTT; CDR3: CATSIGLAGVTGELFF
J: TRBJ2-7; size: once; D: .; V: TRBV27; DNA: TGTGCCAGCTGGGGGCCCAGCTCAGATTACGAGCAGTACTTC; CDR3: CASWGPSSDYEQYF
J: TRBJ2-2; size: .; D: .; V: TRBV28; DNA: TGTGCCAGCAGTTTGTTCTCTAGACCGACCGGGGAGCTGTTTTTT; CDR3: CASSLFSRPTGELFF
J: TRBJ1-1; size: .; D: TRBD1; V: TRBV19; DNA: TGTGCCAGTAGTATAGAGGGGCAAGGGGGCTTTGTGGCTGAAGCTTTCTTT; CDR3: CASSIEGQGGFVAEAFF
J: TRBJ2-1; size: .; D: TRBD2; V: TRBV5-1; DNA: TGCGCCAGCAGCTTGGTTTCGAGCGGGAGCAATTACAATGAGCAGTTCTTC; CDR3: CASSLVSSGSNYNEQFF
J: TRBJ2-7; size: .; D: TRBD1; V: TRBV7-6; DNA: TGTGCCAGCAGCTCCCCGGGACAGGGGTACGAGCAGTACTTC; CDR3: CASSSPGQGYEQYF
J: TRBJ2-7; size: .; D: TRBD1; V: TRBV5-1; DNA: TGCGCCAGCACCCCGGACAGGGGACAGGACGAGCAGTACTTC; CDR3: CASTPDRGQDEQYF
J: TRBJ2-6; size: once; D: TRBD2; V: TRBV19; DNA: TGTGCCAGTAGTATGGGAGGGTACTCTGGGGCCAACGTCCTGACTTTC; CDR3: CASSMGGYSGANVLTF
J: TRBJ2-3; size: .; D: .; V: TRBV5-5; DNA: TGTGCCAGCAGCTTGCCGCAACGAGCAACTAGCACAGATACGCAGTATTTT; CDR3: CASSLPQRATSTDTQYF
J: TRBJ2-1; size: .; D: TRBD2; V: TRBV7-8; DNA: TGTGCCAGCAGCTCCACTAGCGGGAGCCATAGTGAGCAGTTCTTC; CDR3: CASSSTSGSHSEQFF
J: TRBJ2-7; size: .; D: .; V: TRBV7-8; DNA: TGTGCCAGCAGCTTAGGGGCTATCCGACGGGGGAACACCTACGAGCAGTACTTC; CDR3: CASSLGAIRRGNTYEQYF
J: TRBJ1-1; size: .; D: TRBD1; V: TRBV6-5; DNA: TGTGCCAGCAGTTCGGACAGGCGCATGAACACTGAAGCTTTCTTT; CDR3: CASSSDRRMNTEAFF
J: TRBJ2-3; size: .; D: TRBD1; V: TRBV7-7; DNA: TGTGCTAGCAGCCAACTTACCCAGGGGGCTTGGGATACGCAGTATTTT; CDR3: CASSQLTQGAWDTQYF